This paragraph reports one T cell receptor beta chain. Its antigen remains unknown. This specimen belongs to a study of identical twins. Study-level results: Carriage of fewer insertions was seen in abundant cord blood beta clonotypes, whereas memory repertoires showed none. Weaker excess twin sharing was seen among beta out-of-frame sequences.

TCRdb re-called the 5' RACE reads with MiXCR, one entry per CDR3 protein. The sample has 300,000 to 350,000 distinct CDR3 sequences, 12% seen once. Trimming removed 5 bases from V and 8 bases from J, with 13 bases in between. The CDR3 runs to 13 residues. Germline CDR1 and CDR2: SGHVS and FNYEAQ. In addition, the sample was reused for a study of yellow fever vaccine responses in identical twins.

The source is a woman younger than 30 in good health. The chain recombines TRBV7-6 with TRBJ2-1, with D hard to call. Sequencing was done on a sample of CD8+ T cells sorted from blood. The CDR3 nucleotides are TGTGCCAGCAGCCTATTCTACCCCGATGAGCAGTTCTTC. It is translated as CASSLFYPDEQFF.